A selection of T cell receptor beta chains follows, all from one sample in a study of control samples from healthy donors and cancer patients. Profiled with immunoSEQ multiplex PCR; TCRdb holds only in-frame clones, not every one. The sample has just over 80,000 clones, over 85% seen once. Sequenced input: blood. All receptors derive from a man between 50 and 59 years old in good health. The CDR3 runs from the conserved cysteine through the conserved F or W. D genes are given only for firm matches. Clone size is shown for a subset of rows, as once, few, many or a class of expanded clone.

v_call	clone_size	d_call	j_call	cdr3_aa	cdr3_nt
TRBV15	-	TRBD1	TRBJ1-2	CATSRDGQGAGQRGYTF	TGTGCCACCAGCAGAGATGGTCAGGGGGCTGGGCAGCGAGGCTACACCTTC
TRBV7-9	-	TRBD1	TRBJ1-6	CASSPPGGRNSPLHF	TGTGCCAGCAGCCCTCCAGGGGGCCGTAATTCACCCCTCCACTTT
TRBV7-9	-	TRBD1	TRBJ1-6	CASSLAGGTANNSPLHF	TGTGCCAGCAGCTTAGCTGGGGGGACAGCCAATAATTCACCCCTCCACTTT
TRBV3-1/TRBV3-2	-	-	TRBJ2-1	CASSRGPEQFF	TGTGCCAGCAGCCGCGGCCCTGAGCAGTTCTTC
TRBV11-3	once	-	TRBJ2-5	CASSLEGAETQYF	TGTGCCAGCAGCTTAGAGGGAGCGGAGACCCAGTACTTC
TRBV27	-	-	TRBJ1-6	CASSRLTNSPLHF	TGTGCCAGCAGCCGACTTACAAACTCACCCCTCCACTTT
TRBV10-3	-	-	TRBJ1-1	CATSPDTEAFF	TGTGCCACCTCCCCGGACACTGAAGCTTTCTTT
TRBV5-1	-	TRBD2	TRBJ2-3	CASSFKRLAGVSTDTQYF	TGCGCCAGCAGCTTCAAAAGGCTAGCGGGGGTGAGCACAGATACGCAGTATTTT
TRBV30	-	-	TRBJ1-1	CAWSRAGRTEAFF	TGTGCCTGGTCTCGGGCGGGCAGGACTGAAGCTTTCTTT
TRBV11-2	-	-	TRBJ2-7	CASSLDTLPNHEQYF	TGTGCCAGCAGCTTAGATACACTACCTAACCACGAGCAGTACTTC
TRBV24-1	once	-	TRBJ2-6	CATSDRDRGLAGANVLTF	TGTGCCACCAGCGACCGGGACAGGGGACTAGCCGGGGCCAACGTCCTGACTTTC
TRBV10-3	-	TRBD1	TRBJ1-1	CAISERTGNTEAFF	TGTGCCATCAGTGAAAGGACAGGGAACACTGAAGCTTTCTTT
TRBV27	-	-	TRBJ1-4	CASSFRPRTTTNEKLFF	TGTGCCAGCAGTTTTCGCCCCCGGACAACAACTAATGAAAAACTGTTTTTT
TRBV5-1	-	-	TRBJ1-1	CASSFSGRDTEAFF	TGCGCCAGCAGCTTTTCAGGGAGGGACACTGAAGCTTTCTTT
TRBV19	-	-	TRBJ1-2	CASSIGGTPTGYTF	TGTGCCAGTAGTATAGGGGGGACACCTACTGGCTACACCTTC
TRBV3-1/TRBV3-2	-	-	TRBJ2-3	CASSQERVGTDTQYF	TGTGCCAGCAGCCAAGAAAGGGTCGGCACAGATACGCAGTATTTT
TRBV3-1/TRBV3-2	-	TRBD1	TRBJ1-3	CASSPQGAGNTIYF	TGTGCCAGCAGTCCTCAGGGGGCTGGGAACACCATATATTTT
TRBV5-1	-	TRBD2	TRBJ2-2	CASSPTGGGAIGELFF	TGCGCCAGCAGCCCCACTGGCGGGGGGGCCATCGGGGAGCTGTTTTTT
TRBV25-1	-	TRBD2	TRBJ2-5	CASSDPGLGEETQYF	TGTGCCAGCAGTGACCCGGGACTAGGGGAAGAGACCCAGTACTTC
TRBV29-1	-	-	TRBJ2-5	CSAGWKGETQYF	TGCAGCGCCGGATGGAAGGGTGAGACCCAGTACTTC
TRBV5-5	-	-	TRBJ2-7	CASSPRATWEQYF	TGTGCCAGCAGCCCGAGGGCTACTTGGGAGCAGTACTTC
TRBV6-5	-	-	TRBJ1-4	CASSFQGSGEKLFF	TGTGCCAGCAGTTTCCAGGGCAGCGGGGAAAAACTGTTTTTT
TRBV30	-	-	TRBJ1-6	CAWSPMHTNSPLHF	TGTGCCTGGAGTCCGATGCATACCAATTCACCCCTCCACTTT
TRBV4-1	-	TRBD2	TRBJ2-3	CASSQEGLAGGRNTQYF	TGCGCCAGCAGCCAAGAGGGACTAGCGGGGGGGAGGAATACGCAGTATTTT
TRBV5-1	-	TRBD1	TRBJ2-5	CASSDRVSETQYF	TGCGCCAGCAGCGACAGGGTTTCGGAGACCCAGTACTTC
TRBV7-3	-	-	TRBJ1-1	CASSFVLNTEAFF	TGTGCCAGCAGCTTTGTGCTGAACACTGAAGCTTTCTTT
TRBV6-5	few	-	TRBJ1-1	CASRGAVGQGVLF	TGTGCCAGCAGGGGGGCCGTCGGGCAGGGCGTTCTTTTT
TRBV27	-	-	TRBJ1-5	CASSAVNSNQPQHF	TGTGCCAGCAGTGCAGTTAATAGCAATCAGCCCCAGCATTTT
TRBV6-5	-	-	TRBJ1-1	CASRQENQNTEAFF	TGTGCCAGCAGACAGGAAAATCAGAACACTGAAGCTTTCTTT
TRBV11-3	-	TRBD1	TRBJ2-5	CASSSGQGKETQYF	TGTGCCAGCAGCTCGGGACAGGGGAAAGAGACCCAGTACTTC
TRBV27	-	-	TRBJ1-3	CASSPSDRGNTIYF	TGTGCCAGCAGCCCCTCCGACAGGGGAAACACCATATATTTT
TRBV6-1	-	-	TRBJ1-6	CASSEAPLGNSPLHF	TGTGCCAGCAGTGAAGCGCCCCTTGGTAATTCACCCCTCCACTTT
TRBV7-3	few	-	TRBJ1-1	CASRRDRMNTEAFF	TGTGCCAGCAGGCGAGACAGGATGAACACTGAAGCTTTCTTT
TRBV18	-	-	TRBJ1-4	CASSPPATNEKLFF	TGTGCCAGCTCACCCCCCGCAACTAATGAAAAACTGTTTTTT
TRBV29-1	once	-	TRBJ1-2	CSVQVTAANYGYTF	TGCAGCGTCCAAGTGACAGCGGCCAACTATGGCTACACCTTC
TRBV11-3	-	-	TRBJ2-5	CASSPLGTPRAQYF	TGTGCCAGCAGCCCCCTTGGCACCCCGAGGGCCCAGTACTTC
TRBV19	-	-	TRBJ1-1	CASSRKEGVGRSEAFF	TGTGCCAGTAGTAGGAAGGAGGGGGTTGGGCGGAGTGAAGCTTTCTTT
TRBV30	-	-	TRBJ1-1	CAHKTGERTEAFF	TGTGCCCACAAGACAGGCGAGAGGACTGAAGCTTTCTTT
TRBV11-3	-	-	TRBJ2-4	CASTPDGVNIQYF	TGTGCCAGCACCCCCGACGGCGTAAACATTCAGTACTTC
TRBV6-6	-	-	TRBJ2-4	CASSYVDLAKNIQYF	TGTGCCAGCAGTTACGTAGACTTAGCCAAAAACATTCAGTACTTC
TRBV6-1	-	TRBD1	TRBJ1-4	CASSGPGQGAWEKLFF	TGTGCCAGCAGTGGCCCCGGACAGGGGGCTTGGGAAAAACTGTTTTTT
TRBV7-9	-	TRBD2	TRBJ2-7	CASSSSRTSDEQYF	TGTGCCAGCAGCTCTTCCCGGACTAGCGACGAGCAGTACTTC